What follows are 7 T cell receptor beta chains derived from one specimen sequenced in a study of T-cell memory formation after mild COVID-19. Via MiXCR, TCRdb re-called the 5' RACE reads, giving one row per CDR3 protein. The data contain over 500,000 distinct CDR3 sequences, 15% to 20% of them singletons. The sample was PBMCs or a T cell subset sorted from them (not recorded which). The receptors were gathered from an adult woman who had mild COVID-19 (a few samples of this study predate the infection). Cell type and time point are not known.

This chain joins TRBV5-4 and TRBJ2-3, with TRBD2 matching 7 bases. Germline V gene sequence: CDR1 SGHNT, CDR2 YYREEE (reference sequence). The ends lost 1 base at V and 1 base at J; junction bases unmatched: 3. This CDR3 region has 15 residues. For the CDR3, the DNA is TGTGCCAGCAGCTTGCGGACTAGACGCACAGATACGCAGTATTTT. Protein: CASSLRTRRTDTQYF.

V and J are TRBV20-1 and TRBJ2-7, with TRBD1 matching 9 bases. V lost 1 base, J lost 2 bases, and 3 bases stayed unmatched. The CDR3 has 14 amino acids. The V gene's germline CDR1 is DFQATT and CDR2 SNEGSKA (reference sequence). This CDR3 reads CSARGTGVAYEQYF. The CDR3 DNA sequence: TGCAGTGCTAGAGGGACAGGGGTCGCCTACGAGCAGTACTTC.

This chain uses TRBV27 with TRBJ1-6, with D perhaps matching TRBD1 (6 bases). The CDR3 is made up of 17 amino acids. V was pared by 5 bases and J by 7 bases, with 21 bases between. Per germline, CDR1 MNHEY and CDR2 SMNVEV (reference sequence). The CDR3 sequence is CASSPNPTGAKNSPLHF. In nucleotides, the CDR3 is TGTGCCAGCAGTCCGAATCCCACGGGGGCTAAGAATTCACCCCTCCACTTT.

CDR3 in amino acids: CASGEDSISYGYTF. In DNA, the CDR3 is TGTGCCAGCGGAGAAGACAGTATAAGCTATGGCTACACCTTC. The chain joins TRBV12-3 or TRBV12-4 to TRBJ1-2; tentative D call: TRBD1 (5 bases). The CDR3 is 14 amino acids. V was shortened by 8 bases and J by 4 bases, with 17 bases between the two germline ends.

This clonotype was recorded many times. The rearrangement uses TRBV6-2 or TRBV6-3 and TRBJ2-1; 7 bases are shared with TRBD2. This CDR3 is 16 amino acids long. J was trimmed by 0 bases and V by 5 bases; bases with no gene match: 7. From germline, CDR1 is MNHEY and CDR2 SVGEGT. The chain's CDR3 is CASSDPGGASYNEQFF. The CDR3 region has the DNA TGTGCCAGCAGTGATCCGGGAGGCGCCTCCTACAATGAGCAGTTCTTC.

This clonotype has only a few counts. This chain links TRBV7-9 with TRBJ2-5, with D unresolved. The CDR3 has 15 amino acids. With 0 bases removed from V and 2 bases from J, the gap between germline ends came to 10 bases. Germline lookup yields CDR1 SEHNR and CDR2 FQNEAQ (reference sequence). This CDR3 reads CASSLAPAWQETQYF. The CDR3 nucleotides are TGTGCCAGCAGCTTAGCGCCGGCGTGGCAAGAGACCCAGTACTTC.

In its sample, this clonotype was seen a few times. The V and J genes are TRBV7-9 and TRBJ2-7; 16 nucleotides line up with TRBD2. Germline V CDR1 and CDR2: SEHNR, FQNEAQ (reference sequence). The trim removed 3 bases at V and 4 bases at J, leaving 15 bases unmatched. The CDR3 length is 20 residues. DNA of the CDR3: TGTGCCAGCAGCTTGGGGGACCCTGCCGGGACTAGCGGGAGGGAATACGAGCAGTACTTC. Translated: CASSLGDPAGTSGREYEQYF.